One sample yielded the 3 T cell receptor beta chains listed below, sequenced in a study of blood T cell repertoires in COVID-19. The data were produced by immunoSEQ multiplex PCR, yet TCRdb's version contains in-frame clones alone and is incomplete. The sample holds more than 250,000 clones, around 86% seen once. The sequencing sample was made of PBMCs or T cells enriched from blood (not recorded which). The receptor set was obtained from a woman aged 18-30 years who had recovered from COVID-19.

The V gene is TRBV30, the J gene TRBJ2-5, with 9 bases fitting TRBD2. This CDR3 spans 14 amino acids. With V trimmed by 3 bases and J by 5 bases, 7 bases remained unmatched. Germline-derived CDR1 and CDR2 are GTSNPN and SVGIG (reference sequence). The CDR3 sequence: CAWRAGGSLETQYF. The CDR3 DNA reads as TGTGCCTGGAGGGCGGGGGGGTCCTTGGAGACCCAGTACTTC.

The CDR3 region is CAISEFGTGSGQPQHF. CDR3 DNA sequence: TGTGCCATCAGTGAGTTTGGGACAGGGTCTGGACAGCCCCAGCATTTT. The rearrangement joins TRBV10-3 to TRBJ1-5; TRBD1 matches 9 bases. With V trimmed by 1 base and J by 7 bases, 8 bases remained unmatched. The CDR3 contains 16 residues. Germline V gene sequence: CDR1 ENHRY, CDR2 SYGVKD.

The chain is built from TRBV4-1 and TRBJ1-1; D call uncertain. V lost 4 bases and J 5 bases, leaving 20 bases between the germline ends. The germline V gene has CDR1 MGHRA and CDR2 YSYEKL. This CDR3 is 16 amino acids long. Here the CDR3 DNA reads TGCGCCAGCAGCCGAACTGAGCTGCGGTTCGGTACTGAAGCTTTCTTT. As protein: CASSRTELRFGTEAFF.